This is a list of T cell receptor beta chains from one sample in a study of cytomegalovirus exposure and HLA in healthy donors. Measured with immunoSEQ multiplex PCR; TCRdb has only the in-frame clones, and not every one. The data show around 94,000 clones, 50% to 80% seen once. The specimen was PBMCs. The receptors originated from a man aged 25 to 40 in good health and CMV-seronegative. The CDR3 runs from the conserved cysteine through the conserved F or W. D genes are given only for firm matches. Clone size is shown for a subset of rows, as once, few, many or a class of expanded clone.

>TRBJ2-3|TRBV25-1|TRBD1|.
TGTGCCAGCAGTGAAAGAAGACAGGGTTTGGGCACAGATACGCAGTATTTT
CASSERRQGLGTDTQYF
>TRBJ2-2|TRBV5-1|TRBD2|few
TGCGCCAGCAGCTTGGTGGCGGGGGCGAACACCGGGGAGCTGTTTTTT
CASSLVAGANTGELFF
>TRBJ2-2|TRBV29-1|.|few
TGCAGCGCTAGGGGACACCCTGAGACCGGGGAGCTGTTTTTT
CSARGHPETGELFF
>TRBJ1-5|TRBV30|.|.
TGTGCCTGGAGCGGAGAGGGCAATCAGCCCCAGCATTTT
CAWSGEGNQPQHF
>TRBJ2-7|TRBV28|TRBD2|.
TGTGCCAGCAGTTCCCCTCGCTCCAGCGGGGGTTCCTACGAGCAGTACTTC
CASSSPRSSGGSYEQYF
>TRBJ1-4|TRBV6-6|TRBD1|.
TGTGCCAGCAGCGCCACAGGGGATGTAACTGAAAAACTGTTTTTT
CASSATGDVTEKLFF
>TRBJ2-3|TRBV20-1|TRBD1|few
TGCAGTGGGGACAGGCAAGATACGCAGTATTTT
CSGDRQDTQYF
>TRBJ2-5|TRBV7-2|TRBD2|once
TGTGCCAGCAGCCCAGGTTGGCGGGGGGGCCACGAGACCCAGTACTTC
CASSPGWRGGHETQYF
>TRBJ2-7|TRBV5-4|.|.
TGTGCCAGCAGCTTCCGACTAGGGGAGACCTACGAGCAGTACTTC
CASSFRLGETYEQYF
>TRBJ2-1|TRBV10-3|TRBD2|.
TGTGCCATCAGTGAGTTGACTAGCGGGAGAAACAATGAGCAGTTCTTC
CAISELTSGRNNEQFF
>TRBJ2-2|TRBV5-1|.|few
TGCGCCAGCAGCTTGGGACACTTGAACACCGGGGAGCTGTTTTTT
CASSLGHLNTGELFF
>TRBJ2-5|TRBV6-1|TRBD1|.
TGTGCCAGCAGTCAGGACAGGGGGCCAGAGACCCAGTACTTC
CASSQDRGPETQYF
>TRBJ2-2|TRBV2|TRBD1|.
TGTGCCAGCAGGCTGGACAGGGGGCCCGGGGAGCTGTTTTTT
CASRLDRGPGELFF
>TRBJ2-4|TRBV7-2|TRBD2|.
TGTGCCAGCAGCGGGACTAGCGGGGGGTGGTCCAAGGACTTC
CASSGTSGGWSKDF
>TRBJ2-5|TRBV27|TRBD2|.
TGTGCCAGCAGTTTTACCCCAGGACGGAGCGGGGGGCGGGAGACCCAGTACTTC
CASSFTPGRSGGRETQYF
>TRBJ2-7|TRBV11-3|TRBD1|.
TGTGCCAGCAAGGGACAGGGCCTAGCGCAGTACTTC
CASKGQGLAQYF
>TRBJ1-1|TRBV25-1|.|.
TGTGCCAGCAGGGCGGCTAACACTGAAGCTTTCTTT
CASRAANTEAFF
>TRBJ2-1|TRBV28|.|.
TGTGCCAGCAGCCGGACAGTAGGCAATAATGAGCAGTTCTTC
CASSRTVGNNEQFF
>TRBJ1-1|TRBV19|.|.
TGTACCAGTAGTATGTGGGGAGGAGGGACTGAAGCTTTCTTT
CTSSMWGGGTEAFF
>TRBJ2-3|TRBV9|.|few
TGTGCCAGCAGCGTACGGACTAGCACAGATACGCAGTATTTT
CASSVRTSTDTQYF
>TRBJ2-6|TRBV19|.|.
TGTGCCAGTAGTATATCATACAGCTCTGGGGCCAACGTCCTGACTTTC
CASSISYSSGANVLTF
>TRBJ2-2|TRBV5-1|TRBD1|.
TGCGCCAGCACTCACAGGGGTTCTGAGGTGACCGGGGAGCTGTTTTTT
CASTHRGSEVTGELFF
>TRBJ1-5|TRBV7-9|TRBD1|.
TGTTCCAGCAGCTTGGGACAGGGGACATCTCAGCCCCAGCATTTT
CSSSLGQGTSQPQHF
>TRBJ1-5|TRBV7-8|.|.
TGTGCCAGCAGGCAGGGGAGGGCGGATCAGCCCCAGCATTTT
CASRQGRADQPQHF
>TRBJ1-4|TRBV11-2|TRBD1|.
TGTGCCAGCAGCCCCAGACAGGGGGCCGGTGAAAAACTGTTTTTT
CASSPRQGAGEKLFF
>TRBJ1-4|TRBV5-3|.|.
TGTGCCAGAAGCTTGACATCTAGAGGTAATGAAAAACTGTTTTTT
CARSLTSRGNEKLFF
>TRBJ1-6|TRBV9|.|.
TGTGCCAGCAGCGTAGAGGAGGGAGGTTCACCCCTCCACTTT
CASSVEEGGSPLHF
>TRBJ1-2|TRBV10-3|.|.
TGTGCCATCAGTATCCGCCACTTCTATGGCTACACCTTC
CAISIRHFYGYTF
>TRBJ1-1|TRBV28|.|.
TGTGCCAGCAGTTTCCGGGGGTACACTGAAGCTTTCTTT
CASSFRGYTEAFF
>TRBJ2-7|TRBV7-9|.|.
TGTTCCAGCAGCCCGGAGGGCCGGTACGAGCAGTACTTC
CSSSPEGRYEQYF
>TRBJ1-2|TRBV20-1|.|once
TGCAGTGCTAGAGATTTAACAGGCTACACCTTC
CSARDLTGYTF
>TRBJ2-5|TRBV2|.|.
TGTGCCAGCAGGAGAAGTTCTGAGACCCAGTACTTC
CASRRSSETQYF
>TRBJ2-1|TRBV19|TRBD2|.
TGTGCCAGTTTTAGCGGGGGGACCTACAATGAGCAGTTCTTC
CASFSGGTYNEQFF
>TRBJ1-1|TRBV18|TRBD1|.
TGTGCCAGCTCACCTAGCCCTACAGGGGCCACTGAAGCTTTCTTT
CASSPSPTGATEAFF
>TRBJ1-2|TRBV9|.|.
TGTGCCAGCAGCGTAGGGGTCGAGGGGACATATGGCTACACCTTC
CASSVGVEGTYGYTF
>TRBJ2-7|TRBV7-9|.|once
TGTTCCATTCAGGGTGGGACCTACGAGCAGTACTTC
CSIQGGTYEQYF
>TRBJ1-2|TRBV27|TRBD1|.
TGTGCCAGCAGCCGCTACAGGGGAGGAGGCTACACCTTC
CASSRYRGGGYTF
>TRBJ2-7|TRBV18|.|.
TGTGCCAGCTCACCTTCACAGTCGAACTACGAGCAGTACTTC
CASSPSQSNYEQYF
>TRBJ2-5|TRBV9|TRBD2|few
TGTGCCAGCAGCGGGGTGGGACTAGCGGGATCGGAGACCCAGTACTTC
CASSGVGLAGSETQYF
>TRBJ2-7|TRBV2|.|.
TGTGCCAGCAGTGTTATGCGAAAAACCTACGAGCAGTACTTC
CASSVMRKTYEQYF
>TRBJ2-7|TRBV29-1|.|.
TGCAGCGTTCCCCAGGGGCCTTCGCCCTACGAGCAGTACTTC
CSVPQGPSPYEQYF
>TRBJ2-1|TRBV27|TRBD2|.
TGTGCCAGCACCGACCACGGGAGGAGCTCCTACAATGAGCAGTTCTTC
CASTDHGRSSYNEQFF
>TRBJ1-5|TRBV2|.|.
TGTGCCAGCAGCAAAAGGACAGGCAATCAGCCCCAGCATTTT
CASSKRTGNQPQHF
>TRBJ2-7|TRBV29-1|.|.
TGCAGCGTTATCCCAACGGTAGCCGGGGAGCAGTACTTC
CSVIPTVAGEQYF
>TRBJ1-5|TRBV15|TRBD1|.
TGTGCCACCAGCAGAGATGGAGGGGGCCATCAGCCCCAGCATTTT
CATSRDGGGHQPQHF
>TRBJ2-7|TRBV5-1|TRBD1|.
TGCGCCAGCAGGGGGGACAGCGAGCAGTACTTC
CASRGDSEQYF
>TRBJ1-1|TRBV10-3|.|.
TGTGCCATCAGTGATAGGGGCCCCCGAGGCACTGAAGCTTTCTTT
CAISDRGPRGTEAFF
>TRBJ2-7|TRBV7-3|.|.
TGTGCCAGCAGCCCTTACAACACATACGAGCAGTACTTC
CASSPYNTYEQYF
>TRBJ2-5|TRBV28|TRBD1|once
TGTGCCAGCAGTTGGGACAGGGTCCAAGAGACCCAGTACTTC
CASSWDRVQETQYF
>TRBJ1-1|TRBV27|.|.
TGTGCCAGCAGGACACAAACGAACACTGAAGCTTTCTTT
CASRTQTNTEAFF
>TRBJ1-5|TRBV6-1|TRBD1|.
TGTGCCAGCAGTACCCGGGACAGGGGTCATCAGCCCCAGCATTTT
CASSTRDRGHQPQHF
>TRBJ1-1|TRBV6-1|.|.
TGTGCCAGCAGTGAATTCCCAGGGAAGAACACTGAAGCTTTCTTT
CASSEFPGKNTEAFF
>TRBJ1-6|TRBV19|.|few
TGTGCCAGTAGTGCGAGGACAGCTTATAATTCACCCCTCCACTTT
CASSARTAYNSPLHF
>TRBJ2-2|TRBV7-9|.|.
TGTGCCAGCAGCTTCGGGGGGCCCGGGGAGCTGTTTTTT
CASSFGGPGELFF
>TRBJ1-6|TRBV6-1|.|.
TGTGCCAGCAGTTGGGGAGCTTCACCCCTCCACTTT
CASSWGASPLHF
>TRBJ2-7|TRBV19|TRBD2|few
TGTGCCAGTATTGGTGTGCGGGAGGGATCCTACGAGCAGTACTTC
CASIGVREGSYEQYF